Below, 12 T cell receptor beta chains from the same sample are listed, as sequenced in a study of human T cells and chemical hapten exposure (dated by TCRdb to the early 2020s). In the paper's terms, the time point label means: patch test 1, 2 weeks after DPC sensitization. According to the study, the label for this sample's treatment or condition signals: therapeutic diphenylcyclopropenone sensitization with weekly scalp DPC. The library was generated by RACE. Instrument on record: NextSeq 500. Through fastp at Q25 and MiXCR, TCRdb rebuilt clones from the public reads, retaining in-frame beta chains. CDR3 protein duplicates are merged, each entry listing the most common genes and DNA. In this sample the table shows 300,000 to 350,000 distinct CDR3 sequences, approximately 6.3% of which occur a single time. The top ten hold about 8% of the sample. The sequenced sample was whole blood, obtained in connection with sensitization to the hapten diphenylcyclopropenone (DPC). Source of these receptors: a woman aged 18 to 35 with alopecia areata. Some clones in this sample may be carry-over from other donors' samples.

The chain links TRBV6-2 or TRBV6-3 to TRBJ2-5; D might be TRBD1 (6 bases). Trimming removed 6 bases at V and 4 bases at J, with 21 bases between. The germline CDR1 and CDR2 sequences are MNHEY and SVGEGT. This CDR3 is 16 amino acids long. CDR3 in amino acids: CASRFTARDIGETQYF. CDR3 coding DNA: TGTGCCAGCAGATTTACCGCCCGGGACATTGGAGAGACCCAGTACTTC.

This clonotype showed up just a few times. The chain links TRBV12-3 or TRBV12-4 to TRBJ1-1; 7 positions agree with TRBD1. The CDR3 spans 16 residues. The junction had 9 bases not matched to a gene; V was cut back by 5 bases and J by 0 bases. The CDR3 DNA sequence: TGTGCCAGCAGTCTGACAGGGCCCCCTTTGAACACTGAAGCTTTCTTT. Translating gives CASSLTGPPLNTEAFF.

This sequence joins TRBV19 and TRBJ2-1, with 10 positions matching TRBD2. Looked up from germline, CDR1 is LNHDA and CDR2 is SQIVND (reference sequence). CDR3 length equals 15 residues. V was pared by 6 bases and J by 3 bases, with 5 bases of the junction left unmatched. The CDR3 DNA is TGTGCCAGTAGCTCAGCGGGGGGGCTCTACAATGAGCAGTTCTTC. Its translation is CASSSAGGLYNEQFF.

The J gene is TRBJ2-2, the V gene TRBV7-9, with 9 positions matching TRBD2. The CDR3 sequence is 15 residues long. J gave up 6 bases and V 1 base, and 3 bases lay outside the gene matches. Germline V gene sequence: CDR1 SEHNR, CDR2 FQNEAQ (reference sequence). CDR3 nucleotide sequence: TGTGCCAGCAGCTTAGGGACTAGCGAGGCCGGGGAGCTGTTTTTT. It translates to CASSLGTSEAGELFF.

The V call is TRBV27, the J call TRBJ1-1; D may be TRBD1 (6 bases). V shed 0 bases and J shed 8 bases, with 10 bases lying between them. CDR1 is MNHEY, CDR2 SMNVEV, per germline (reference sequence). CDR3 length: 13 amino acids. The CDR3: CASSLSGTLEAFF. DNA for the CDR3: TGTGCCAGCAGTTTATCGGGGACACTCGAAGCTTTCTTT.

This chain joins TRBV7-9 and TRBJ2-1; 10 bases are a match to TRBD1. With 2 bases clipped from V and 9 bases from J, the junction kept 10 bases outside the gene matches. Germline CDR1 is SEHNR and CDR2 is FQNEAQ (reference sequence). The CDR3 spans 16 residues. The CDR3 region has the DNA TGTGCCAGCAGCTTAACTCGGGACAGGGGTTCGGGTGAGCAGTTCTTC. Protein product: CASSLTRDRGSGEQFF. Together with reference TRBV7-9 and TRBJ2-1, the CDR3 gives the full variable domain: DTGVSQNPRHKITKRGQNVTFRCDPISEHNRLYWYRQTLGQGPEFLTYFQNEAQLEKSRLLSDRFSAERPKGSFSTLEIQRTEQGDSAMYLCASSLTRDRGSGEQFFGPGTRLTVL.

This clonotype was seen only a few times. CDR3 DNA: TGCGCCAGCAGCCAAGATGTTCTCAGGACTGAAGCTTTCTTT. It encodes CASSQDVLRTEAFF. V gene TRBV4-3 combines with J gene TRBJ1-1; D remains unclear. Germline assignment: CDR1 LGHNA and CDR2 YSLEER. Trimming took off 0 bases at V and 5 bases at J, with 10 bases between the two ends. The CDR3 runs 14 residues.

A remark on this clonotype: Given a much more abundant clone one base away, this may be a read error. This sequence joins TRBV7-3 and TRBJ2-5; D gene uncertain. This CDR3 spans 13 amino acids. From germline, CDR1 is SGHTA and CDR2 FQGTGA. This chain's CDR3 is CASSFGSRETRYF. CDR3 bases: TGTGCCAGCAGCTTCGGGTCAAGAGAGACCCGGTACTTC.

The table lists this clonotype with a few counts. This chain joins TRBV20-1 and TRBJ2-7; 14 bases match TRBD2. In germline, CDR1 is DFQATT, CDR2 SNEGSKA (reference sequence). The trim removed 0 bases at V and 2 bases at J, leaving 6 bases unmatched. CDR3 length: 17 residues. The CDR3 region is CSARDPATSGGAYEQYF. The CDR3 DNA reads as TGCAGTGCTAGAGATCCCGCGACTAGCGGGGGGGCCTACGAGCAGTACTTC.

CDR3 coding DNA: TGCAGTGCTAGACAAAACCCCTACGAGCAGTACTTC. It codes for CSARQNPYEQYF. The V gene is TRBV20-1, the J gene TRBJ2-7; the D is unclear. Trimming pared 2 bases from V and 2 bases from J, leaving 7 bases between. Germline V CDR1 and CDR2: DFQATT, SNEGSKA (reference sequence). The CDR3 is made up of 12 amino acids.

This clonotype was seen a few times. The chain recombines TRBV15 with TRBJ2-1; D is possibly TRBD2 (7 bases). The CDR3 consists of 16 residues. Germline loops: CDR1 LNHNV, CDR2 YYDKDF (reference sequence). Trimming took 5 bases from V and 3 from J, leaving 17 bases between them. The CDR3 reads CATSSRGRGFYNEQFF. DNA of the CDR3: TGTGCCACCAGCTCACGGGGGAGGGGGTTCTACAATGAGCAGTTCTTC.

This clonotype occurred many times. This chain joins TRBV3-1 and TRBJ2-5; 8 bases fit TRBD2. The V and J ends lost 8 bases and 4 bases, in that order; junction bases with no gene match: 15. Germline loops: CDR1 LGHDT, CDR2 YNNKEL (reference sequence). This CDR3 has 16 residues. CDR3: CASASGGGDWRETQYF. The CDR3 bases are TGTGCCAGCGCCAGCGGGGGTGGGGATTGGAGAGAGACCCAGTACTTC.